The 5 T cell receptor beta chains listed next were all sequenced from one sample in a study of T cell repertoires in cytomegalovirus infection. TCRdb passed the reads through MiXCR, listing each CDR3 protein once. Here the sample spans hundreds of thousands of distinct CDR3 sequences, 9.6% being singletons. The sequenced sample consisted of PBMCs. These receptors were obtained from a human donor in good health (CMV status not recorded). Some clones in this sample may be carry-over from other donors' samples.

This clonotype was detected many times. The chain employs TRBV5-4 and TRBJ1-2, with TRBD1 matching over 8 bases. The germline gives CDR1 SGHNT, CDR2 YYREEE (reference sequence). V trimming: 4 bases; J trimming: 4 bases; junction bases outside the gene matches: 9. This CDR3 comprises 15 residues. The CDR3 sequence: CASSNWTGLLYGYTF. Written as DNA, the CDR3 is TGTGCCAGCAGCAACTGGACAGGGCTACTCTATGGCTACACCTTC. Combining the CDR3 with reference TRBV5-4 and TRBJ1-2 gives the whole variable domain ETGVTQSPTHLIKTRGQQVTLRCSSQSGHNTVSWYQQALGQGPQFIFQYYREEENGRGNFPPRFSGLQFPNYSSELNVNALELDDSALYLCASSNWTGLLYGYTFGSGTRLTVV.

This clonotype was recorded a few times. The V call is TRBV28, the J call TRBJ1-5; TRBD1 aligns across 8 bases. Looked up from germline, CDR1 is MDHEN and CDR2 is SYDVKM. The CDR3 extends over 16 amino acids. Trimming at V came to 5 bases and at J to 9 bases, leaving 15 bases not matched to a gene. CDR3 DNA sequence: TGTGCCAGCAGTCCACACGCGGACAGGGCGAGTCGGCCCCAGCATTTT. It yields the protein CASSPHADRASRPQHF.

The chain combines TRBV28 with TRBJ2-6, with 8 nucleotides matching TRBD1. The CDR3 runs to 19 residues. Per the germline V gene, CDR1 is MDHEN and CDR2 is SYDVKM. The V gene end was trimmed by 5 bases and the J gene end by 0 bases; junction bases not matched to a gene: 12. The CDR3 DNA reads TGTGCCAGCAGTCTACTCTCAGGGGGCATCTACTCTGGGGCCAACGTCCTGACTTTC. Amino acids: CASSLLSGGIYSGANVLTF.

This clonotype was seen only a few times. The rearrangement joins TRBV20-1 to TRBJ2-1; 15 bases are a match to TRBD2. The CDR3 contains 18 residues. Per the germline V gene, CDR1 is DFQATT and CDR2 is SNEGSKA (reference sequence). The junction had 12 bases not matched to a gene; V was cut back by 3 bases and J by 6 bases. The DNA of the CDR3 is TGCAGTGCTAGCCAGGGACTAGCGGGGGGTCGGGGCGGCAATGAGCAGTTCTTC. Residues: CSASQGLAGGRGGNEQFF.

In this sample, this clonotype turned up a few times. The chain joins TRBV2 to TRBJ1-4; possible D gene TRBD1, 5 bases. The germline CDR1 and CDR2 sequences are SNHLY and FYNNEI. V was cut by 7 bases and J by 2 bases, with 14 bases left in between. This CDR3 has 15 amino acids. CDR3 nucleotides: TGTGCCAGCATTGGCCCCGGGGCGACTAATGAAAAACTGTTTTTT. Its translation is CASIGPGATNEKLFF.